This paragraph covers one T cell receptor beta chain sequence. Germline V CDR1 and CDR2: SGDLS, YYNGEE. V lost 3 bases and J 2 bases, leaving 10 bases between the germline ends. CDR3 length equals 14 residues. The entry originates in a study of T cell changes during pregnancy in multiple sclerosis. Generated by immunoSEQ multiplex PCR, the TCRdb table keeps only in-frame clones and is missing some. Seen here are roughly 100,000 clones, roughly 92% observed once, and the top ten hold around 1.5%. The input for sequencing was peripheral blood, taken after pregnancy. This sequence was found in a female donor with multiple sclerosis, enrolled in a pregnancy study. The chain uses TRBV9 and TRBJ2-3; D call uncertain. The CDR3 region is CASSGLALTDTQYF. CDR3 in DNA: TGTGCCAGCAGCGGGCTGGCCCTCACAGATACGCAGTATTTT.